A selection of T cell receptor beta chains follows, all from one sample in a study of T cell changes during pregnancy in multiple sclerosis. The repertoire was sequenced with immunoSEQ multiplex PCR; TCRdb's copy has only in-frame clones and lacks some. The sample lists tens of thousands of clones; 80% to 95% were seen once. Sample: peripheral blood, taken in the first trimester of pregnancy. These receptors came from a female donor with multiple sclerosis, enrolled in a pregnancy study. Each CDR3 is given without its conserved first and last residue. Only part of the rows carry a size: once, few, many, or a class if the clone is expanded.

v_gene	j_gene	abundance	CDR3aa
TRBV4-1	TRBJ1-2	once	ASSQDRGYGYT
TRBV18	TRBJ2-1	.	ASSPARTGVNNEQF
TRBV4-3	TRBJ1-4	.	ASSQTTGVGEKLF
TRBV28	TRBJ2-7	.	ASTKALQVYEQY
TRBV10-3	TRBJ2-7	.	AISDQDSSYEQY
TRBV29-1	TRBJ2-3	.	SVQRGDGDTQY
TRBV5-4	TRBJ1-3	.	ASSPGQHAGNTIY
TRBV4-2	TRBJ1-1	.	ASSPKNRYTEAF
TRBV7-9	TRBJ2-5	few	ASSLGAGGEETQY
TRBV27	TRBJ2-7	.	ASSLSSWAGNEQY
TRBV6-5	TRBJ1-2	.	ASSYSDVSGEGYT
TRBV5-1	TRBJ2-1	.	ASRPRGGPQLKNEQF
TRBV7-9	TRBJ1-5	.	ASSPSGQHNQPQH
TRBV7-2	TRBJ1-2	.	ASSLDSPGLNYGYT
TRBV4-3	TRBJ1-6	.	ASSQDFSQLKRTPLH
TRBV7-2	TRBJ2-3	.	ASSPGLAGRTDTQY
TRBV10-1	TRBJ2-4	.	ASSERQGLAKNIQY
TRBV2	TRBJ1-6	once	ASSEALREGSPLH
TRBV25-1	TRBJ1-4	.	ASSENRQALNEKLF
TRBV6-5	TRBJ2-2	.	ASRPTGGGGGELF
TRBV15	TRBJ1-5	.	ATNYRPSNQPQH
TRBV7-2	TRBJ2-1	.	ASSLHSGAKYNEQF
TRBV7-3	TRBJ1-1	few	ASSLGQGNTEAF
TRBV19	TRBJ2-7	.	ASSIETSGSYEQY
TRBV6-1	TRBJ2-3	.	ASSEAPQGPTDTQY
TRBV7-8	TRBJ2-2	.	ASSLGAGATGELF
TRBV14	TRBJ2-1	.	ASSQVGREDHNEQF
TRBV5-1	TRBJ2-5	.	ASSLSSGSQETQY
TRBV5-4	TRBJ2-7	.	ASSRFGVAGAYEQY
TRBV5-5	TRBJ1-6	few	ASSSQRQGGSPLH
TRBV30	TRBJ2-5	once	AWSSGAERTQY
TRBV11-2	TRBJ2-7	once	ASSPRPRGGSLYEQY
TRBV27	TRBJ1-2	.	ASSLMGHSYGYT
TRBV5-1	TRBJ2-6	.	ASSFSLSGANVLT
TRBV4-1	TRBJ1-3	.	ASSQEVVIGNTIY
TRBV19	TRBJ1-3	.	ASREGGQLSGNTIY
TRBV28	TRBJ2-7	.	ASRRTGQGAHEQY
TRBV7-2	TRBJ2-2	.	ASSLTPTGTTGELF
TRBV19	TRBJ2-1	.	ASSTDLARFYNEQF
TRBV6-5	TRBJ2-1	.	ASSYPTGQQF
TRBV28	TRBJ1-1	.	ASSPYRGAMNTEAF
TRBV9	TRBJ2-2	few	ASSVASAGDNTGELF
TRBV19	TRBJ2-5	once	ASGGGGSWGPETQY
TRBV7-2	TRBJ2-3	once	ASSLAGGPADTQY
TRBV19	TRBJ2-5	.	ASSAGRGRETQY
TRBV7-6	TRBJ2-1	.	ASSLDGQGWDEQF
TRBV19	TRBJ2-1	.	ASTLQGMGNEQF
TRBV7-9	TRBJ1-3	.	ASSPGHSGNTIY
TRBV11-3	TRBJ2-2	.	ASSFGGGELF
TRBV2	TRBJ1-1	.	ASRARDRRNTEAF
TRBV6-4	TRBJ2-1	.	ASSAGVERNEQF
TRBV6-4	TRBJ1-6	.	ASRPRGTGDNSPLH
TRBV5-5	TRBJ1-2	.	ASSLDSLDYGYT